The 14 T cell receptor beta chains reported below all come from one sample, sequenced in a study of T-cell memory formation after mild COVID-19. Using its own MiXCR run on the 5' RACE reads, TCRdb lists one record per CDR3 protein. The table has about 310,000 distinct CDR3 sequences, 19% seen once. Sequenced material: PBMCs or a T cell subset sorted from them (not recorded which). These receptors were obtained from a man aged 18 to 35 who had mild COVID-19 (a few samples of this study predate the infection). Cell type and time point are not known.

The rearrangement joins TRBV20-1 to TRBJ2-4, with 9 bases fitting TRBD1. Germline V lookup: CDR1 DFQATT, CDR2 SNEGSKA (reference sequence). The CDR3 runs 14 residues. V was clipped by 4 bases and J by 8 bases; unmatched bases: 9. CDR3 loop: CSATNTGGRDIQYF. The CDR3 coding sequence is TGCAGTGCTACAAATACAGGGGGCCGCGACATTCAGTACTTC.

This rearrangement joins TRBV11-2 to TRBJ2-3; TRBD1 matches 11 bases. This CDR3 contains 18 residues. The V segment lost 2 bases and the J segment 4 bases; nucleotides outside the gene matches: 11. Germline V gene sequence: CDR1 SGHAT, CDR2 FQNNGV. CDR3 DNA: TGTGCCAGCAGCTTATATCCGCCCGGGACAGGGGGTTCAGATACGCAGTATTTT. Translating gives CASSLYPPGTGGSDTQYF.

V gene TRBV5-1 combines with J gene TRBJ2-7; the match to TRBD2 covers 10 bases. Trimming at V came to 0 bases and at J to 6 bases, leaving 3 bases not matched to a gene. This CDR3 spans 14 amino acids. Germline V gene lookup returns CDR1 SGHRS and CDR2 YFSETQ. CDR3 protein: CASSLAGTSAEQYF. CDR3 bases: TGCGCCAGCAGCTTGGCGGGGACTAGCGCCGAGCAGTACTTC.

This clonotype was seen more than once but under ten times. CDR3 amino acids: CASSFIGFQGPQHF. The CDR3 DNA follows: TGTGCCAGCAGTTTTATAGGGTTCCAGGGGCCCCAGCATTTT. V usage is TRBV27 and J usage is TRBJ1-5, with D possibly TRBD1 on 5 matching bases. Germline CDR1 is MNHEY and CDR2 is SMNVEV (reference sequence). V gave up 3 bases and J gave up 9 bases, with 15 bases separating them. The CDR3 runs to 14 residues.

There are many counts of this clonotype. The chain has TRBV7-6 and TRBJ2-4, with unresolved D. The CDR3 runs 12 residues. Germline lookup yields CDR1 SGHVS and CDR2 FNYEAQ. Between the trimmed V and J ends, which lost 4 bases and 6 bases, there was a span of 7 bases. The chain's CDR3 is CASSSPGNIQYF. The CDR3 DNA sequence: TGTGCCAGCAGCTCCCCAGGAAACATTCAGTACTTC.

This clonotype showed up just a few times. The chain is built from TRBV28 and TRBJ1-2; perhaps TRBD1 as D (6 bases). V dropped 6 bases and J dropped 2 bases, with 16 bases sitting between them. The CDR3 consists of 15 residues. The V gene's germline CDR1 is MDHEN and CDR2 SYDVKM. The DNA of the CDR3 is TGTGCCAGCAGCCCCCCTGACAGGCAGAACTATGGCTACACCTTC. As protein: CASSPPDRQNYGYTF.

This chain links TRBV20-1 with TRBJ2-1; no definite D call. The V gene's germline CDR1 is DFQATT and CDR2 SNEGSKA (reference sequence). The CDR3 spans 15 residues. The V end was cut by 1 base, the J end by 1 base, with 11 bases between. The CDR3 is CSARGQPSSYNEQFF. CDR3 bases: TGCAGTGCTAGAGGTCAGCCTTCTTCCTACAATGAGCAGTTCTTC.

The chain uses TRBV12-3 or TRBV12-4 and TRBJ2-7, with D possibly TRBD1 on 6 matching bases. This CDR3 has 14 residues. Trimming pared 3 bases from V and 3 bases from J, leaving 12 bases between. CDR3 DNA sequence: TGTGCCAGCAGTTTTGGGGGCCAGGGCTACGAGCAGTACGTC. Translation gives CASSFGGQGYEQYV.

The J gene is TRBJ1-1, the V gene TRBV19; D gene unclear. The CDR3 spans 16 residues. Looked up from germline, CDR1 is LNHDA and CDR2 is SQIVND (reference sequence). Trimming took 5 bases from V and 5 from J, leaving 21 bases between them. The DNA for the CDR3 is TGTGCCAGTAGTGTTCGCGCCCAGGTCAGGTGGACTGAAGCTTTCTTT. Translating gives CASSVRAQVRWTEAFF.

The V gene is TRBV7-6, the J gene TRBJ2-1; D is unclear. Germline V lookup: CDR1 SGHVS, CDR2 FNYEAQ. This CDR3 spans 12 amino acids. Trimming shortened V by 2 bases and J by 8 bases, and 7 bases separated the two germline ends. CDR3 amino acids: CASSLPLDEQFF. The CDR3 nucleotides read TGTGCCAGCAGCTTACCCCTGGATGAGCAGTTCTTC.

This clonotype was counted only a few times. The chain has TRBV25-1 and TRBJ1-1; 7 bases align to TRBD1. This CDR3 contains 11 residues. Germline V lookup: CDR1 MGHDK, CDR2 SYGVNS. Trimming removed 4 bases from V and 8 bases from J; junction bases left unmatched: 1. CDR3: CASSVGQEAFF. The CDR3 coding sequence is TGTGCCAGCAGTGTGGGACAGGAAGCTTTCTTT.

This clonotype was counted only a few times. The chain joins TRBV29-1 to TRBJ2-3; 8 nucleotides align to TRBD1. The CDR3 has 17 residues. V lost 7 bases to trimming and J lost 2 bases; unmatched junction nucleotides: 17. Germline-derived CDR1 and CDR2 are SQVTM and ANQGSEA. CDR3 residues: CSATGGAGGWFTDTQYF. Written as DNA, the CDR3 is TGCAGCGCAACAGGGGGAGCGGGTGGTTGGTTCACAGATACGCAGTATTTT.

This clonotype came up a few times. Here the CDR3 DNA reads TGTGCCAGCAGTTTAGGGTCGGTGCCTGGGGGGCTAGATACGCAGTATTTT. Residues: CASSLGSVPGGLDTQYF. V usage is TRBV27 and J usage is TRBJ2-3; D may match TRBD1 or TRBD2 (6 bases each). V lost 2 bases, J lost 5 bases, and 20 bases lay in between. The CDR3 totals 17 residues. Germline loops: CDR1 MNHEY, CDR2 SMNVEV (reference sequence).

The V and J genes are TRBV7-8 and TRBJ2-1; D is perhaps TRBD1 or TRBD2 (5 bases each). Germline loops: CDR1 SGHVS, CDR2 FQNEAQ. The V end lost 8 bases, the J end lost 6 bases, and 14 bases lay between the germline ends. CDR3 length equals 13 residues. CDR3 amino acids: CASLGPPGNEQFF. The CDR3 DNA is TGTGCCAGCCTGGGACCCCCGGGCAATGAGCAGTTCTTC.